The source of this TCR beta chain is a study of blood T cell repertoires in COVID-19. At the level of the study: From the United States, Italy and Spain came samples of acute and convalescent COVID-19. PBMCs, B-cell-depleted T cells, or T cells were the source of the cDNA or gDNA that made up the material.

Authors' analysis steps: Using reference gene primer amplification, nucleated cell counts were estimated. The protocol was immunoSEQ multiplex PCR, while the TCRdb copy is restricted to in-frame clones and leaves out a portion. V and J calls and clone size are given by that table; D and trimming were obtained from the DNA. The sample yields 90,000 to 120,000 clones, 84% seen once. Germline CDR1 and CDR2: MNHEY and SMNVEV (reference sequence). V lost 5 bases and J 5 bases, leaving 10 bases between the germline ends. This CDR3 comprises 13 residues. The sequenced material came from peripheral blood. V gene TRBV27 combines with J gene TRBJ1-5, with D tentatively TRBD1 (6 bases). The TCR was taken from a human donor in a cohort sampled during active COVID-19. DNA for the CDR3: TGTGCCAGCAGTACAGGGAGTTATCAGCCCCAGCATTTT. It codes for CASSTGSYQPQHF.